The 10 T cell receptor beta chains below all came from one sample that was sequenced in a study of T cell changes during pregnancy in multiple sclerosis. Sequencing used immunoSEQ multiplex PCR; TCRdb keeps in-frame clones, though not all of them. This sample has approximately 60,000 clones, with roughly 92% found just once. Sequencing was performed on CD8+ T cells from peripheral blood mononuclear cells, taken in the second trimester of pregnancy. The receptors were gathered from a female donor with multiple sclerosis, enrolled in a pregnancy study.

This clone was observed a single time. This rearrangement joins TRBV30 to TRBJ2-7; tentatively, D is TRBD2 (6 bases). This CDR3 is built from 12 residues. The V gene's germline CDR1 is GTSNPN and CDR2 SVGIG (reference sequence). V gave up 4 bases and J gave up 3 bases, with 10 bases separating them. CDR3 sequence (DNA): TGTGCCTGGACCGACGGGGGCTACGAGCAGTACTTC. The encoded protein is CAWTDGGYEQYF.

CDR3 DNA sequence: TGTGCCAGCGGGCAAATTCAAGAGCAGTACTTC. It encodes CASGQIQEQYF. This rearrangement joins TRBV28 to TRBJ2-7; D is uncertain. The V gene lost 8 bases and the J gene lost 7 bases, with 12 bases spanning the gap. The length of the CDR3 is 11 residues. Looked up from germline, CDR1 is MDHEN and CDR2 is SYDVKM.

This clone was seen once. The genes are TRBV5-4 and TRBJ2-2, with D possibly matching TRBD1 (7 bases). Germline V gives CDR1 SGHNT, CDR2 YYREEE (reference sequence). This CDR3 is 16 amino acids long. Trimming took 4 bases from V and 0 from J, leaving 13 bases between them. CDR3 coding DNA: TGTGCCAGCAGCGCGGAGGGGGCAGCGAACACCGGGGAGCTGTTTTTT. This sequence encodes CASSAEGAANTGELFF.

The CDR3 region is CASIITGQGCYSNQPQHF. CDR3 nucleotide sequence: TGCGCCAGCATCATCACGGGACAGGGATGCTATAGCAATCAGCCCCAGCATTTT. The rearrangement uses TRBV10-2 and TRBJ1-5; 9 bases line up with TRBD1. The CDR3 spans 18 residues. With V trimmed by 7 bases and J by 0 bases, 13 bases remained unmatched. Germline V gene sequence: CDR1 WSHSY, CDR2 SAAADI.

The chain couples TRBV27 to TRBJ2-7; TRBD1 aligns across 7 bases. The V segment lost 3 bases and the J segment 1 base; nucleotides outside the gene matches: 3. The germline CDR1 and CDR2 sequences are MNHEY and SMNVEV (reference sequence). The CDR3 spans 14 residues. CDR3 sequence reads: CASSLTGTSYEQYF. CDR3 bases: TGTGCCAGCAGTTTGACAGGGACGTCCTACGAGCAGTACTTC.

The sample holds a few counts of this clone. The V call is TRBV28, the J call TRBJ1-1; 10 nucleotides match TRBD1. This CDR3 comprises 14 residues. Unmatched junction bases numbered 4, after V lost 2 bases and J lost 7 bases. CDR1 and CDR2 from the germline V gene are MDHEN and SYDVKM. CDR3 DNA sequence: TGTGCCAGCAGTTTAGGGACAGGGGAAGTTGAAGCTTTCTTT. It is translated as CASSLGTGEVEAFF.

The V and J genes are TRBV7-3 and TRBJ2-7; no reliable D call. V lost 1 base, J lost 3 bases, and 10 bases lay in between. The germline CDR1 and CDR2 sequences are SGHTA and FQGTGA. This CDR3 region has 14 residues. CDR3 DNA sequence: TGTGCCAGCAGCTTAAGAGCTACTTACTACGAGCAGTACTTC. Its protein product is CASSLRATYYEQYF.

The rearrangement joins TRBV7-8 to TRBJ2-7; 7 positions agree with TRBD1. Unmatched junction bases numbered 19, after V lost 3 bases and J lost 2 bases. The CDR3 is 19 amino acids. The germline gives CDR1 SGHVS, CDR2 FQNEAQ. DNA for the CDR3: TGTGCCAGCAGCTTCCCTCGCCACAGGGGCAGGGCCCCACCCTACGAGCAGTACTTC. This sequence encodes CASSFPRHRGRAPPYEQYF.

V is TRBV7-9 and J is TRBJ2-3, with 12 nucleotides matching TRBD2. V shed 6 bases, J shed 5 bases, and the junction held 9 bases outside the gene matches. Germline values: CDR1 SEHNR, CDR2 FQNEAQ (reference sequence). CDR3 length: 16 amino acids. The CDR3 sequence: CASRETSGSWEDTQYF. The CDR3 DNA is TGTGCCAGCAGAGAGACTAGCGGGAGTTGGGAAGATACGCAGTATTTT.

The chain carries TRBV6-4 and TRBJ2-1; 12 nucleotides agree with TRBD2. The V gene's germline CDR1 is MRHNA and CDR2 SNTAGT. The CDR3 extends over 15 amino acids. V dropped 5 bases and J dropped 2; count of bases not matched to a gene: 1. This CDR3 is CASSWTSGTYNEQFF. The DNA for the CDR3 is TGTGCCAGCAGTTGGACTAGCGGGACCTACAATGAGCAGTTCTTC.